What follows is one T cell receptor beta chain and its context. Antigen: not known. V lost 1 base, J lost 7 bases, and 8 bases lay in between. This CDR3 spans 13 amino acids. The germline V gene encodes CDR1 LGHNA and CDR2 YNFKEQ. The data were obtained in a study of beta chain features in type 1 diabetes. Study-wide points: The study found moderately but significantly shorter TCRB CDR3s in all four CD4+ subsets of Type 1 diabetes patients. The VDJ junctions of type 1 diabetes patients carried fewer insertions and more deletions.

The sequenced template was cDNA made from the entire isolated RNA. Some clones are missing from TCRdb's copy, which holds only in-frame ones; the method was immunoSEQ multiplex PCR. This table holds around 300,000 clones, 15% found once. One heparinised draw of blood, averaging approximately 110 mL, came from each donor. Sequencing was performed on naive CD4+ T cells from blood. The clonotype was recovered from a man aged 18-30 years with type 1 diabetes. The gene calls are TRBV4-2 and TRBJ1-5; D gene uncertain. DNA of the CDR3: TGTGCCAGCAGCCAAGGGGAGGGACAGCCCCAGCATTTT. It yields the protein CASSQGEGQPQHF.